This record covers a single T cell receptor beta chain. The antigen is undetermined. V was clipped by 9 bases and J by 2 bases, with 12 bases between them. CDR3 length: 13 amino acids. Germline assignment: CDR1 KGHDR and CDR2 SFDVKD. The data derive from a study of liver allograft versus peripheral blood T cells. Study in general: Transplanted livers and recipients' peripheral blood had their T cell receptor repertoires compared.

Study-level findings and limits: Liver allografts reportedly held T cell receptor repertoires unlike those in peripheral blood.

MiXCR, run by TCRdb on the reads, gives a single entry per CDR3 protein. The data show about 14,000 distinct CDR3 sequences, with approximately 19% seen just once and around 13% held by the top ten. This clonotype was obtained from a human patient who had a liver transplant. Part of the T cell pool may stem from the graft donor. V gene TRBV24-1 combines with J gene TRBJ1-1; the D is unclear. CDR3 DNA sequence: TGTGCCACCTCCCGGGCCCCAAACACTGAAGCTTTCTTT. It translates to CATSRAPNTEAFF.